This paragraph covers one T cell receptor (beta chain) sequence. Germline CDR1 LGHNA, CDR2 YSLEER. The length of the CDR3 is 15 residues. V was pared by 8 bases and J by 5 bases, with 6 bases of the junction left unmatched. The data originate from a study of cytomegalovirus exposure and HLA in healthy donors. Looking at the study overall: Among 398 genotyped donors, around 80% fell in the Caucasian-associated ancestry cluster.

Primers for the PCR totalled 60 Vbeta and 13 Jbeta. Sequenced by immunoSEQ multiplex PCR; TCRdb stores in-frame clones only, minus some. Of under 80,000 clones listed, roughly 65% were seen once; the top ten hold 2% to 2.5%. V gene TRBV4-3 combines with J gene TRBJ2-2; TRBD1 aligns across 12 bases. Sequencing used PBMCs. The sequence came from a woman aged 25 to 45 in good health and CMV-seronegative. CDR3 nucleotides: TGCGCCAGCGGGACAGGGGGCGCGGGTACCGGGGAGCTGTTTTTT. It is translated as CASGTGGAGTGELFF.